A single T cell receptor beta chain is shown here with its context. Method: immunoSEQ multiplex PCR; TCRdb's copy keeps in-frame clones and lacks some. This repertoire shows some 24,000 clones, around 86% found once; its top ten account for approximately 0.98%. This sample is drawn from a study of T cell changes during pregnancy in multiple sclerosis. The V gene end was trimmed by 0 bases and the J gene end by 6 bases; junction bases not matched to a gene: 4. CDR3 size: 15 residues. CDR1 MNHEY and CDR2 SVGAGI come from the germline V gene. This specimen consisted of CD4+ T cells from peripheral blood mononuclear cells, obtained in the second trimester of pregnancy. The chain combines TRBV6-5 with TRBJ1-1; 10 nucleotides align to TRBD1. The clonotype originates from a female donor in good health, enrolled as a control in a pregnancy study. CDR3 sequence (DNA): TGTGCCAGCAGTTACTCCACCGGGACAGGGGCTGAAGCTTTCTTT. It yields the protein CASSYSTGTGAEAFF.